The rows below give T cell receptor beta chains drawn from one sample of a study of shared clonotypes between healthy human individuals. TCRdb's copy holds only in-frame clones and misses some; the assay was immunoSEQ multiplex PCR. This table has approximately 2.5 million clones, roughly 93% appearing once. The sample taken for sequencing was naive CD4+ T cells from PBMCs. The origin of the receptors is a young man in good health. Some clones in this sample may be carry-over from other donors' samples. CDR3s include the opening cysteine and the closing phenylalanine or tryptophan. The D gene is left open where the match is weak. Expanded clones are given a class, and other clones once, few, many or no size at all.

j_gene,abundance,d_gene,len,v_gene,CDR3nt,CDR3aa
TRBJ1-2,few,.,12,TRBV6-5,TGTGCGGCTGGGTCGCTCGGCTATGGCTACACCTTC,CAAGSLGYGYTF
TRBJ2-1,.,TRBD2,15,TRBV11-3,TGTGCCAGCAGCTCCTGGACTAGCGAGAACAATGAGCAGTTCTTC,CASSSWTSENNEQFF
TRBJ2-7,.,.,14,TRBV6-5,TGTGCCAGCACTAGCCGGGACAAGATCTACGAGCAGTACTTC,CASTSRDKIYEQYF
TRBJ1-1,.,.,15,TRBV6-5,TGTGCCAGCAGTTACTCGACTTCCACGAACACTGAAGCTTTCTTT,CASSYSTSTNTEAFF
TRBJ2-3,.,TRBD2,15,TRBV12-5,TGTGCTAGTGGTCCAAGGGGGACTAGCGGAGATACGCAGTATTTT,CASGPRGTSGDTQYF
TRBJ2-1,.,.,17,TRBV14,TGTGCCAGCAGCCAAGATTGGACGGCGAGCTCCTACAATGAGCAGTTCTTC,CASSQDWTASSYNEQFF
TRBJ2-7,.,TRBD1,14,TRBV5-1,TGCGCCAGCAGCTCCTTGACAGGGGGTGAACGGCAGTACTTC,CASSSLTGGERQYF
TRBJ2-3,.,.,15,TRBV5-1,TGCGCCAGCACTTCCCTGGACTACCGCACAGATACGCAGTATTTT,CASTSLDYRTDTQYF
TRBJ2-1,.,.,16,TRBV5-4,TGTGCCAGCAACGTGGGGAGTGTTGTGGCTTACAATGAGCAGTTCTTC,CASNVGSVVAYNEQFF
TRBJ2-7,.,.,13,TRBV29-1,TGCAGCGTTGATCGTAGGGGGAAAGGGGAGCAGTACTTC,CSVDRRGKGEQYF
TRBJ2-7,once,.,16,TRBV6-5,TGTGCCAGCAGTTACGGCAGGGCCCTCGTGTTAGGCGAGCAGTACTTC,CASSYGRALVLGEQYF
TRBJ2-3,.,TRBD2,17,TRBV2,TGTGCCAGCAGTGAATTTAGGACTAGCGGGAGCACAGATACGCAGTATTTT,CASSEFRTSGSTDTQYF
TRBJ1-4,.,.,17,TRBV21-1,TGTGCCAGCAGCAAAGCAGCCCCAGGGGGCATTGGGGAAAAACTGTTTTTT,CASSKAAPGGIGEKLFF
TRBJ1-1,.,.,16,TRBV28,TGTGCCAGCAGCCTTAGGACGGCCGGCGATAACTCTGAAGCTTTCTTT,CASSLRTAGDNSEAFF
TRBJ2-4,once,.,13,TRBV7-9,TGTGCCAGCAGCGTTTTAGCCAAAAACATTCAGTACTTC,CASSVLAKNIQYF
TRBJ1-2,.,.,15,TRBV10-3,TGTGCCATCAGTGATTCAAGCAGGGGTGACTATGGCTACACCTTC,CAISDSSRGDYGYTF
TRBJ1-5,.,.,15,TRBV19,TGTGCCAGTAGTATAGTGGGGGCCAGCAATCAGCCCCAGCATTTT,CASSIVGASNQPQHF
TRBJ2-1,.,TRBD2,18,TRBV28,TGTGCCAGCAGTTCGTGGACTAGCGGAGACAGCTCCTACAATGAGCAGTTCTTC,CASSSWTSGDSSYNEQFF
TRBJ2-3,.,.,13,TRBV28,TGTGCCAGCAGTTTAAGCGGCACAGATACGCAGTATTTT,CASSLSGTDTQYF
TRBJ2-3,.,TRBD2,17,TRBV5-1,TGCGCCAGCAGCTTGGGGCCTAGCGGGCAGGACACAGATACGCAGTATTTT,CASSLGPSGQDTDTQYF
TRBJ2-2,once,.,12,TRBV11-2,TGTGCCAGCAGCTTCCCCCCCGGGGAGCTGTTTTTT,CASSFPPGELFF